Following are 14 T cell receptor beta chains from one sample sequenced in a study of spatial heterogeneity in lung cancer. Time point in this sample: sample taken at primary tumor resection. The authors sequenced whole RNA from tumor, nontumor lung or frozen PBMC without sorting. TCRdb re-called the 5' RACE reads through MiXCR, storing one row per CDR3 protein. The sample has about 90,000 distinct CDR3 sequences, 7.5% to 10% seen once. The sample consisted of PBMCs, taken at surgery. The source of these receptors is a male donor with early-stage non-small cell lung cancer.

The table lists this clonotype with a few counts. The chain combines TRBV2 with TRBJ2-7; weak D call: TRBD1 (5 bases). V lost 7 bases and J lost 1, with 14 bases in between. Germline lookup yields CDR1 SNHLY and CDR2 FYNNEI. The CDR3 length is 14 residues. The CDR3 loop reads CASKPTALSYEQYF. As DNA, the CDR3 is TGTGCCAGCAAACCGACAGCCCTATCCTACGAGCAGTACTTC.

This clonotype was seen a few times. The chain recombines TRBV2 with TRBJ2-2; TRBD1 is a possible D gene (5 bases). Trimming left V 2 bases short and J 4 bases short, with 11 bases between. Germline V gene data show CDR1 as SNHLY and CDR2 as FYNNEI. This CDR3 is built from 15 residues. CDR3 DNA: TGTGCCAGCAGTGAAAACAGGTTCCCCACCGGGGAGCTGTTTTTT. Its translation: CASSENRFPTGELFF. The full variable domain, with the rest looked up from reference TRBV2 and TRBJ2-2, is EPEVTQTPSHQVTQMGQEVILRCVPISNHLYFYWYRQILGQKVEFLVSFYNNEISEKSEIFDDQFSVERPDGSNFTLKIRSTKLEDSAMYFCASSENRFPTGELFFGEGSRLTVL.

With regard to this clonotype: The junction differs from germline at one of its ends, possibly a read error. The V gene is TRBV4-2, the J gene TRBJ2-1; 7 bases match TRBD1. The germline gives CDR1 LGHNA, CDR2 YNFKEQ. The CDR3 sequence is 14 residues long. CDR3 DNA sequence: TGTGCCAGCAGTCAGTCGACAGGGAACTATGAGCACTTCTTC. Protein: CASSQSTGNYEHFF.

This clonotype was found a few times. The chain employs TRBV28 and TRBJ2-7; TRBD2 matches at 8 bases. The junction had 10 bases not matched to a gene; V was cut back by 6 bases and J by 3 bases. This CDR3 region has 15 residues. Germline V CDR1 and CDR2: MDHEN, SYDVKM. This CDR3 reads CASRLLAGGNYEQYF. Here the CDR3 DNA reads TGTGCCAGCAGGTTACTGGCGGGGGGCAACTACGAGCAGTACTTC. Supplemented by reference TRBV28 and TRBJ2-7, the full variable domain reads DVKVTQSSRYLVKRTGEKVFLECVQDMDHENMFWYRQDPGLGLRLIYFSYDVKMKEKGDIPEGYSVSREKKERFSLILESASTNQTSMYLCASRLLAGGNYEQYFGPGTRLTVT.

This clonotype was observed a handful of times. This chain joins TRBV20-1 and TRBJ2-7; 9 positions agree with TRBD2. Trimming cost V 6 bases and J 2 bases; bases outside gene matches: 8. CDR3 length: 14 residues. The germline gives CDR1 DFQATT, CDR2 SNEGSKA (reference sequence). CDR3 nucleotides: TGCAGTGCATCGAATAGCGGGGGAACCTACGAGCAGTACTTC. Its protein product is CSASNSGGTYEQYF.

This clonotype has at least ten counts. The chain joins TRBV4-3 to TRBJ2-5, with D unresolved. CDR3 length equals 16 residues. Germline assignment: CDR1 LGHNA and CDR2 YSLEER. Trimming took 0 bases from V and 0 from J, leaving 11 bases between them. The CDR3 DNA is TGCGCCAGCAGCCAAGACGGCCCCGAGTACCAAGAGACCCAGTACTTC. It codes for CASSQDGPEYQETQYF.

The V and J genes are TRBV7-2 and TRBJ2-1, with 10 bases lining up with TRBD1. Germline V CDR1 and CDR2: SGHTA, FQGNSA. This CDR3 contains 17 residues. V was pared by 1 base and J by 2 bases, with 5 bases of the junction left unmatched. CDR3 nucleotides: TGTGCCAGCAGCTTAGTAGCCGGGACAGGGGCCTACAATGAGCAGTTCTTC. The encoded protein is CASSLVAGTGAYNEQFF.

This sequence joins TRBV6-6 and TRBJ2-7; D might be TRBD1 (5 bases). Germline-derived CDR1 and CDR2 are MNHNY and SVGAGI (reference sequence). The ends were cut back, 6 bases at V and 7 bases at J, with 22 bases in the middle. CDR3 length: 15 amino acids. The CDR3 region has the DNA TGTGCCAGCAGCCCAGCAGGGTTTGGCGTTCGGGAGCAGTACTTC. Residues: CASSPAGFGVREQYF.

This clonotype has a handful of counts. V and J are TRBV7-2 and TRBJ2-7; 7 bases agree with TRBD2. V lost 7 bases and J lost 5; bases outside the gene matches: 17. Germline V CDR1 and CDR2: SGHTA, FQGNSA. The CDR3 spans 16 residues. CDR3 sequence: CASNPAGWGGLHEQYF. CDR3 coding DNA: TGTGCCAGCAATCCGGCGGGATGGGGGGGACTCCACGAGCAGTACTTC.

The chain combines TRBV9 with TRBJ2-1; D not resolved. Trimming took 0 bases from V and 9 from J, leaving 10 bases between them. CDR1 SGDLS and CDR2 YYNGEE come from the germline V gene. The CDR3 length is 13 residues. The CDR3, as DNA: TGTGCCAGCAGCGTAGTCAGCTCGGTTGAGCAGTTCTTC. Protein: CASSVVSSVEQFF.

Ten or more counts support this clonotype. This chain links TRBV4-3 with TRBJ1-2; D is undetermined. This CDR3 is 15 amino acids long. CDR1 is LGHNA and CDR2 is YSLEER in the germline V gene. Trimming shortened V by 0 bases and J by 5 bases, and 13 bases separated the two germline ends. The CDR3 sequence is CASSQDQGSLYGYTF. The CDR3 bases are TGCGCCAGCAGCCAAGATCAAGGCAGCCTGTATGGCTACACCTTC.

This clonotype was detected only a few times. The chain combines TRBV12-3 or TRBV12-4 with TRBJ2-3, with D hard to call. The CDR3 extends over 13 amino acids. Deletions cut 0 bases from V and 4 bases from J, with 5 bases between. The CDR3 DNA is TGTGCCAGCAGTTTAGCTATCCCAGATACGCAGTATTTT. Residues: CASSLAIPDTQYF.

This clonotype was seen at least ten times. The J gene is TRBJ1-2, the V gene TRBV6-1; D ambiguous. Trimming removed 1 base from V and 4 bases from J, with 7 bases in between. Germline V gives CDR1 MNHNS, CDR2 SASEGT. The CDR3 totals 13 residues. This chain's CDR3 is CASSEGVFYGYTF. In DNA form, the CDR3 reads TGTGCCAGCAGTGAAGGGGTTTTCTATGGCTACACCTTC.

The chain joins TRBV18 to TRBJ2-3; 10 bases align to TRBD2. Germline CDR1 and CDR2: KGHSH and LQKENI. This CDR3 has 16 amino acids. V was pared by 6 bases and J by 3 bases, with 9 bases of the junction left unmatched. The CDR3 nucleotides are TGTGCCAGCTCCGAACGGCTAGCGGGAGAAACAGATACGCAGTATTTT. Encoded protein: CASSERLAGETDTQYF.